This T cell receptor beta chain is from a study of identifying expanded T cells in peripheral blood. Study outcomes and limitations: Approximately two-week clone count variance significantly increased as total template count grew. About 1.2 clones differed between technical replicates, versus approximately 16 and 20 over time.

No infections or other immune events were documented during collection. This CDR3 comprises 18 residues. Trimming at V came to 5 bases and at J to 6 bases, leaving 17 bases not matched to a gene. Germline V gives CDR1 SGHKS, CDR2 YYEKEE (reference sequence). Details on this clone: The antigen remains undetermined.

Sequenced by immunoSEQ multiplex PCR; TCRdb stores in-frame clones only, minus some. The data contain some 75,000 clones, roughly 90% of them seen just once; the ten biggest clones take up around 3.3%. The TCR sequence derives from a person aged 18-70 years in good health. The source material was blood. The chain joins TRBV5-5 to TRBJ2-7, with TRBD2 identical over 13 bases. The CDR3 sequence is CASSLGLAGAIAASEQYF. CDR3 coding DNA: TGTGCCAGCAGTTTAGGACTAGCGGGAGCCATCGCTGCGAGCGAGCAGTACTTC.